The present entry profiles one T cell receptor beta chain with its context. The entry originates in a study of blood T cells in healthy people across ages. The CDR3 covers 17 residues. Trimming cost V 2 bases and J 1 base; bases outside gene matches: 9. CDR1 is MDHEN, CDR2 SYDVKM, per germline. Combining a sample-barcoded 5' primer with a J-beta primer mix, a second PCR ran for roughly 7 to 12 cycles. A single record per CDR3 protein comes from TCRdb applying MiXCR to the 5' RACE reads. Here the sample spans 800,000 or so distinct CDR3 sequences, less than 80% being singletons. Material for sequencing was blood. This sequence joins TRBV28 and TRBJ2-5; TRBD2 matches at 8 bases. The sequence derives from a man aged 30-40 years in good health. The DNA for the CDR3 is TGTGCCAGCAGTTTACCAGCGGGAGACCCTCTCCAAGAGACCCAGTACTTC. It translates to CASSLPAGDPLQETQYF.